The clone carrying this T cell receptor beta chain was observed a single time. This record belongs to a study of blood T cell repertoires in COVID-19. For the study at large: Collection of acute and convalescent COVID-19 samples took place in the United States, Italy and Spain. PBMCs, B-cell-depleted T cells, or T cells provided the cDNA or gDNA that made up the material.

Original analysis: Amplification from reference gene primers served as the basis for estimated nucleated cell counts. Generated by immunoSEQ multiplex PCR, the TCRdb table keeps only in-frame clones and is missing some. The V and J calls and clone size come from that table; D and trimming were worked out from the DNA. The table has more than 200,000 clones, approximately 91% seen once; the top ten hold 2% to 2.5%. V dropped 5 bases and J dropped 1; count of bases not matched to a gene: 5. CDR1 is LNHDA and CDR2 is SQIVND in the germline V gene (reference sequence). The length of the CDR3 is 15 residues.

This chain uses TRBV19 with TRBJ1-1, with TRBD1 matching 9 bases. This TCR came from a woman between 35 and 50 years old who had recovered from COVID-19. Sequencing was performed on peripheral blood. The CDR3 loop is CASSPNRGRNTEAFF. The CDR3 coding sequence is TGTGCCAGTAGTCCGAACAGGGGGCGGAACACTGAAGCTTTCTTT.